A selection of T cell receptor beta chains follows, all from one sample in a study of blood T cell repertoires in COVID-19. Sequenced by immunoSEQ multiplex PCR; TCRdb stores in-frame clones only, minus some. The table includes 150,000 to 200,000 clones, about 86% detected once. The sequencing input was peripheral blood. The source of these receptors is a man between 50 and 59 years old with active or convalescent COVID-19. CDR3s include the opening cysteine and the closing phenylalanine or tryptophan. D genes are given only for firm matches. Size is omitted from some rows. Given values are once, few, many or a class for expanded clones.

size	V	D	J	CDR3	DNA
-	TRBV9	TRBD1	TRBJ2-1	CASSVGQGTYNEQFF	TGTGCCAGCAGCGTAGGACAGGGAACATACAATGAGCAGTTCTTC
-	TRBV6-6	TRBD1	TRBJ1-1	CASSYSGYQGAEAFF	TGTGCCAGCAGTTACTCGGGTTATCAGGGGGCTGAAGCTTTCTTT
-	TRBV14	TRBD1	TRBJ1-3	CASSRAGTGAFSGNTIYF	TGTGCCAGCAGCCGAGCTGGGACAGGGGCCTTCTCTGGAAACACCATATATTTT
-	TRBV5-1	-	TRBJ2-7	CASSTRADYEQYF	TGCGCCAGCAGCACGAGGGCAGACTACGAGCAGTACTTC
few	TRBV3-1/TRBV3-2	-	TRBJ2-5	CASSQAPTIGEWLAGETQYF	TGTGCCAGCAGCCAAGCTCCGACGATCGGGGAATGGCTAGCTGGAGAGACCCAGTACTTC
-	TRBV5-5	-	TRBJ1-4	CASSSVRGGEKLFF	TGTGCCAGCAGCTCTGTAAGGGGCGGTGAAAAACTGTTTTTT
-	TRBV9	-	TRBJ1-2	CASSVIEGAGYTF	TGTGCCAGCAGCGTAATCGAGGGCGCGGGCTACACCTTC
-	TRBV6-1	-	TRBJ2-3	CASSESGFVMSDTQYF	TGTGCCAGCAGTGAATCGGGGTTCGTAATGTCAGATACGCAGTATTTT
-	TRBV30	TRBD2	TRBJ2-3	CAWSRTSGNTDTQYF	TGTGCCTGGAGCCGGACTAGCGGGAACACAGATACGCAGTATTTT
-	TRBV20-1	-	TRBJ2-1	CSASKEGVRDEQFF	TGCAGTGCTAGTAAGGAGGGAGTCCGCGATGAGCAGTTCTTC